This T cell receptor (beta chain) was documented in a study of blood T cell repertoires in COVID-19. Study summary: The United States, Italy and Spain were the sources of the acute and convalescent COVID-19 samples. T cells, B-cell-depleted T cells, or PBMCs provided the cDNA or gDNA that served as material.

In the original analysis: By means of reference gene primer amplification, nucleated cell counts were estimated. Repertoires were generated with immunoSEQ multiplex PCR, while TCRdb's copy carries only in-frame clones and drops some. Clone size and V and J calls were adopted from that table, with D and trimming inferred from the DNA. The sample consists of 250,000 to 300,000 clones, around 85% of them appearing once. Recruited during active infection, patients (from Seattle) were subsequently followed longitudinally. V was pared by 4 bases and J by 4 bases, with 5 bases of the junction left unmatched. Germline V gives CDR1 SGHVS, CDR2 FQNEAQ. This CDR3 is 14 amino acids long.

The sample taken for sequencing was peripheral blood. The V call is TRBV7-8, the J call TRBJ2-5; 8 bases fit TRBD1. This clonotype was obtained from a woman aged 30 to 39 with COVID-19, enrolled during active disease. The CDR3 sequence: CASSSHRGRETQYF. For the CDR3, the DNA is TGTGCCAGCAGCTCGCACAGGGGGAGAGAGACCCAGTACTTC.